The sequence of this T cell receptor (beta chain) was determined in a study of T cell clones after liver transplantation. Using immunoSEQ multiplex PCR, the repertoire was profiled, and TCRdb retains in-frame clones only, with some absent. The profile shows about 33,000 clones, over 85% of them singletons. V shed 4 bases and J shed 4 bases, with 17 bases lying between them. CDR1 is SEHNR, CDR2 FQNEAQ, per germline (reference sequence). The CDR3 extends over 15 amino acids. The sample here was CD8+ T cells from blood, taken 12 months after liver transplant. V is TRBV7-9 and J is TRBJ2-7; no clear D. This TCR was recovered from a human patient who received a liver transplant. Some of the T cells may derive from the graft donor. The CDR3 region is CASSSAAETIYEQYF. Here the CDR3 DNA reads TGTGCCAGCAGCTCGGCGGCGGAAACAATTTACGAGCAGTACTTC.